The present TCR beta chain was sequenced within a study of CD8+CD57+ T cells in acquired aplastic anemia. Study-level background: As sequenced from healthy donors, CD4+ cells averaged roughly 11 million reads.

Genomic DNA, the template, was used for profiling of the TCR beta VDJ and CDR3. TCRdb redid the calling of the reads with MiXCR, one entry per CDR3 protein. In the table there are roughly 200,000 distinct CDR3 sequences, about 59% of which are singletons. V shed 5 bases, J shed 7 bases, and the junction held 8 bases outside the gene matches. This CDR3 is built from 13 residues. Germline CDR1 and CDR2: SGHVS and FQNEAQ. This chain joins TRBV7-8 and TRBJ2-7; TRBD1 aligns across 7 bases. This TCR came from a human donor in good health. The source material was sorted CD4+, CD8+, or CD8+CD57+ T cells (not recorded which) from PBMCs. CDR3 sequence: CASSQQGQGEQYF. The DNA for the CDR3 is TGTGCCAGCAGCCAACAGGGGCAGGGTGAGCAGTACTTC.